These 28 T cell receptor beta chains share one sample of origin, sequenced in a study of post-analysis software for immune sequencing data. Whole-study results and caveats: In patients, TRBV5-6, TRBV5-1 and TRBV20-1 belonged to five TRBV segments found more frequently than in controls.

The TCR beta cDNA libraries carried unique molecular identifiers. TCRdb passed the PCR reads through MiXCR, listing each CDR3 protein once. The sample includes hundreds of thousands of distinct CDR3 sequences, roughly 58% of them seen just once. These receptors lack a known antigen. The sample was blood. These receptors were collected from a girl aged 5-17 years with multiple sclerosis.

V usage is TRBV27 and J usage is TRBJ2-1; TRBD1 aligns across 9 bases. V gave up 7 bases and J gave up 4 bases; unmatched junction bases: 14. This CDR3 spans 17 amino acids. The germline V gene encodes CDR1 MNHEY and CDR2 SMNVEV (reference sequence). The DNA of the CDR3 is TGTGCCAGCAACTCGGGCCCCTGGGACAGGGATTACAATGAGCAGTTCTTC. Amino acid sequence: CASNSGPWDRDYNEQFF.

As for this clonotype: At one end, the junction sequence differs from germline, possibly due to a read error. The chain couples TRBV7-7 to TRBJ2-7; TRBD2 might be the D (5 bases). The V gene's germline CDR1 is SSHAT and CDR2 FNYEAQ (reference sequence). The CDR3 is 15 residues long. The CDR3 spells CASSLRWESSYEQYF. In DNA form, the CDR3 reads TGTGCTAGCAGCTTAAGGTGGGAGTCCTCCTACGAGCAGTACTTC.

The CDR3 bases are TGCAGTGCCAGTTTCCTCAGCGCCGAGCAGTACTTC. The encoded protein is CSASFLSAEQYF. This chain connects TRBV20-1 to TRBJ2-5; no clear D gene. The J call may not be correct, given that the DNA end is closer to TRBJ2-7. The CDR3 is 12 residues long. Germline V lookup: CDR1 DFQATT, CDR2 SNEGSKA (reference sequence).

The genes are TRBV28 and TRBJ2-7, with TRBD1 as a possible D gene (6 bases). CDR3 length equals 15 residues. Trimming stripped 1 base from V and 10 bases from J, with 20 bases between. The germline V gene has CDR1 MDHEN and CDR2 SYDVKM. CDR3 bases: TGTGCCAGCAGTTTATTAGGGGGAGCCCGATCGGCCCAGTACTTC. Translated, it gives CASSLLGGARSAQYF.

This chain connects TRBV6-5 to TRBJ1-2; D ambiguous. The CDR3 has 15 residues. V gave up 5 bases and J gave up 2 bases, with 15 bases separating them. Germline CDR1 is MNHEY and CDR2 is SVGAGI. The DNA for the CDR3 is TGTGCCAGCAGTAGACCTGAAGCACCAAACTATGGCTACACCTTC. This translates into CASSRPEAPNYGYTF.

The rearrangement joins TRBV4-2 to TRBJ2-3; D is perhaps TRBD2 (6 bases). V gave up 3 bases and J gave up 6 bases, with 10 bases separating them. From germline, CDR1 is LGHNA and CDR2 YNFKEQ. The CDR3 contains 13 residues. The CDR3, as DNA: TGTGCCAGCAGCCAGGGGGGTTGGGATACGCAGTATTTT. This gives the protein CASSQGGWDTQYF.

The CDR3 nucleotides are TGCAGCGCTCAACTAGCGGGCAACCAAGAGACCCAGTACTTC. This sequence encodes CSAQLAGNQETQYF. The chain is built from TRBV29-1 and TRBJ2-5, with 9 bases fitting TRBD2. This CDR3 has 14 residues. With V trimmed by 7 bases and J by 0 bases, 6 bases remained unmatched. Per germline, CDR1 SQVTM and CDR2 ANQGSEA.

CDR3 sequence (DNA): TGTGCCAGCAGCGTAGGGGACAGGGCTTCCACCTACGAGCAGTACTTC. This translates into CASSVGDRASTYEQYF. The rearrangement joins TRBV9 to TRBJ2-5; TRBD1 matches 9 bases. The closer fit of TRBJ2-7 to the DNA end suggests the J call may be wrong. The CDR3 spans 16 residues. Germline-derived CDR1 and CDR2 are SGDLS and YYNGEE.

This rearrangement joins TRBV27 to TRBJ2-1, with 11 bases that match TRBD2. With 6 bases clipped from V and 4 bases from J, the junction kept 11 bases outside the gene matches. This CDR3 spans 17 amino acids. CDR1 and CDR2 from the germline V gene are MNHEY and SMNVEV (reference sequence). The CDR3 spells CASRPQSSGGPYNEQFF. The CDR3 DNA sequence: TGTGCCAGCAGGCCACAATCTAGCGGGGGGCCTTACAATGAGCAGTTCTTC.

CDR3 in amino acids: CSAREARDNEQFF. CDR3 nucleotide sequence: TGCAGCGCTCGGGAGGCCAGGGACAATGAGCAGTTCTTC. The chain combines TRBV29-1 with TRBJ2-1; 7 nucleotides line up with TRBD2. The CDR3 consists of 13 residues. Per the germline V gene, CDR1 is SQVTM and CDR2 is ANQGSEA. V shed 7 bases, J shed 5 bases, and the junction held 8 bases outside the gene matches.

The genes are TRBV5-1 and TRBJ2-1, with D tentatively TRBD1 (5 bases). Germline CDR1 is SGHRS and CDR2 is YFSETQ. The CDR3 contains 14 residues. V shed 0 bases and J shed 6 bases, with 10 bases lying between them. CDR3 DNA sequence: TGCGCCAGCAGCTTGGGGGGCCACTTCAATGAGCAGTTCTTC. The encoded protein is CASSLGGHFNEQFF.

Only a few counts were recorded for this clonotype. This rearrangement joins TRBV24-1 to TRBJ2-3; 8 bases map to TRBD2. V gave up 3 bases and J gave up 0 bases; unmatched junction bases: 7. The germline CDR1 and CDR2 sequences are KGHDR and SFDVKD. The CDR3 length is 17 residues. CDR3 protein: CATSDPQRGSSTDTQYF. DNA of the CDR3: TGTGCCACCAGTGATCCCCAGCGGGGGAGTAGCACAGATACGCAGTATTTT.

In its sample, this clonotype was seen a few times. The chain links TRBV20-1 to TRBJ2-6; 7 positions match TRBD2. The length of the CDR3 is 15 residues. In germline, CDR1 is DFQATT, CDR2 SNEGSKA (reference sequence). V lost 3 bases to trimming and J lost 3 bases; unmatched junction nucleotides: 5. The CDR3 DNA sequence: TGCAGTGCTAGCTTGGGAGGGAGTGGGGCCAACGTCCTGACTTTC. Its translation: CSASLGGSGANVLTF.

The chain carries TRBV5-5 and TRBJ2-7; D ambiguous. The V end was cut by 3 bases, the J end by 0 bases, with 10 bases between. This CDR3 region has 14 residues. Germline CDR1 reads SGHKS; CDR2 reads YYEKEE (reference sequence). CDR3 sequence: CASSYDKYSYEQYF. The CDR3 bases are TGTGCCAGCAGCTATGACAAATACTCCTACGAGCAGTACTTC.

The sample holds a few counts of this clonotype. The rearrangement links TRBV5-1 to TRBJ2-5; D may be TRBD1 (6 bases). From germline, CDR1 is SGHRS and CDR2 YFSETQ. This CDR3 region has 15 residues. V gave up 1 base and J gave up 4 bases, with 14 bases separating them. The CDR3 sequence is CASSLMDGGGETQYF. The CDR3 nucleotides read TGCGCCAGCAGCTTGATGGATGGGGGCGGAGAGACCCAGTACTTC.

V is TRBV9 and J is TRBJ2-5; no firm D call. This CDR3 is 13 amino acids long. Germline V gene sequence: CDR1 SGDLS, CDR2 YYNGEE. V lost 4 bases, J lost 3 bases, and 10 bases lay in between. The CDR3 coding sequence is TGTGCCAGCAGCCTTGGGCAGGAAGAGACCCAGTACTTC. It codes for CASSLGQEETQYF. Full variable domain (rest looked up from reference TRBV9 and TRBJ2-5): DSGVTQTPKHLITATGQRVTLRCSPRSGDLSVYWYQQSLDQGLQFLIQYYNGEERAKGNILERFSAQQFPDLHSELNLSSLELGDSALYFCASSLGQEETQYFGPGTRLLVL.

The chain links TRBV27 to TRBJ2-1, with D maybe TRBD2 (5 bases). The germline V and J ends were trimmed by 6 bases and 9 bases, with 15 bases remaining between them. The germline V gene encodes CDR1 MNHEY and CDR2 SMNVEV (reference sequence). The CDR3 is 13 residues long. The CDR3 bases are TGTGCCAGCAGACCCGACCCGGGATTTGAGCAGTTCTTC. It translates to CASRPDPGFEQFF.

This chain joins TRBV27 and TRBJ2-7; weak D call: TRBD2 (6 bases). The length of the CDR3 is 12 residues. CDR1 is MNHEY, CDR2 SMNVEV, per germline (reference sequence). The CDR3: CAPQAGKYEQYF. As DNA, the CDR3 is TGTGCACCCCAGGCGGGAAAATACGAGCAGTACTTC.

This clonotype was recorded only once. The rearrangement uses TRBV12-3 or TRBV12-4 and TRBJ2-5; 8 bases are shared with TRBD1. The CDR3 contains 14 residues. V lost 7 bases and J lost 2; bases outside the gene matches: 6. In DNA, the CDR3 is TGTGCCAGCAACCCGGGACAGGAGCAAGAGACCCAGTACTTC. Residues: CASNPGQEQETQYF.

This chain joins TRBV29-1 and TRBJ2-4; 10 nucleotides match TRBD2. Judging by the DNA end, TRBJ2-7 fits better; the J call may be wrong. There are 17 residues in the CDR3. The germline gives CDR1 SQVTM, CDR2 ANQGSEA. The CDR3: CSVVPRTRSGRMYEQYF. As DNA, the CDR3 is TGCAGCGTTGTGCCAAGGACCCGTAGCGGGAGGATGTACGAGCAGTACTTC.

A few counts support this clonotype. J is TRBJ1-2 and V is TRBV28; D unresolved. This CDR3 contains 14 residues. Germline-derived CDR1 and CDR2 are MDHEN and SYDVKM. The V and J ends lost 5 bases and 8 bases respectively, with 18 bases between them. CDR3 sequence (DNA): TGTGCCAGCAGTCTCCGACCGTTTAGTGAGGGCTACACCTTC. The encoded protein is CASSLRPFSEGYTF.

In regard to this clonotype: One junction end disagrees with the germline gene, perhaps due to a read error. The V call is TRBV7-7, the J call TRBJ2-3; the match to TRBD2 covers 8 bases. The CDR3 consists of 17 residues. Germline V gives CDR1 SSHAT, CDR2 FNYEAQ (reference sequence). The CDR3 DNA follows: TGTGCTAGCAGCCCCGGACTAGCCTCGAAGGGGGGCAATACGCAGTATTTT. As protein: CASSPGLASKGGNTQYF.

A few counts support this clonotype. The rearrangement joins TRBV4-1 to TRBJ1-2, with 7 bases identical to TRBD1. The V gene end was trimmed by 3 bases and the J gene end by 3 bases; junction bases not matched to a gene: 10. Germline CDR1 reads MGHRA; CDR2 reads YSYEKL. The CDR3 spans 16 residues. The DNA of the CDR3 is TGCGCCAGCAGCCACCAGGAAGGGGGCGCAGACTATGGCTACACCTTC. Amino acids: CASSHQEGGADYGYTF.

The DNA of the CDR3 is TGTGCCAGCAGCCAAGATCCTTACGGGAGCGAGACCCAGTACTTC. Its protein is CASSQDPYGSETQYF. The chain carries TRBV3-1 and TRBJ2-5; tentatively, D is TRBD2 (6 bases). The V and J ends lost 0 bases and 5 bases respectively, with 13 bases between them. In germline, CDR1 is LGHDT, CDR2 YNNKEL (reference sequence). The CDR3 totals 15 residues.

The rearrangement joins TRBV11-2 to TRBJ2-5; D possibly corresponds to TRBD1 (6 bases). The J call may be wrong; the DNA end is better matched by TRBJ2-7. This CDR3 comprises 15 residues. Germline CDR1 SGHAT, CDR2 FQNNGV. The CDR3 protein is CASSLDQALGAEQYF. CDR3 bases: TGTGCCAGCAGCTTAGATCAAGCATTGGGGGCCGAGCAGTACTTC.

This clonotype occurred a few times. The chain couples TRBV24-1 to TRBJ1-1, with a tentative D call TRBD1 (5 bases). V was pared by 3 bases and J by 5 bases, with 9 bases between. The CDR3 has 13 residues. Per the germline V gene, CDR1 is KGHDR and CDR2 is SFDVKD. The CDR3 loop is CATSDPRGTEAFF. CDR3 in DNA: TGTGCCACCAGTGATCCTCGGGGGACTGAAGCTTTCTTT.

The chain carries TRBV30 and TRBJ2-7; D unclear. TRBJ2-5 explains the end of the DNA better; the J call may be wrong. From germline, CDR1 is GTSNPN and CDR2 SVGIG (reference sequence). This CDR3 has 11 residues. Written as DNA, the CDR3 is TGTGCCTGGAGGGATCCGGAGACCCAGTACTTC. Translation: CAWRDPETQYF.

This clonotype appeared a few times. This chain joins TRBV3-1 and TRBJ2-3; D is undetermined. Germline CDR1 reads LGHDT; CDR2 reads YNNKEL (reference sequence). V was clipped by 0 bases and J by 4 bases, with 8 bases between them. The CDR3 is 14 amino acids. CDR3 bases: TGTGCCAGCAGCCAAGAAAATAGCCCAGATACGCAGTATTTT. As protein: CASSQENSPDTQYF.